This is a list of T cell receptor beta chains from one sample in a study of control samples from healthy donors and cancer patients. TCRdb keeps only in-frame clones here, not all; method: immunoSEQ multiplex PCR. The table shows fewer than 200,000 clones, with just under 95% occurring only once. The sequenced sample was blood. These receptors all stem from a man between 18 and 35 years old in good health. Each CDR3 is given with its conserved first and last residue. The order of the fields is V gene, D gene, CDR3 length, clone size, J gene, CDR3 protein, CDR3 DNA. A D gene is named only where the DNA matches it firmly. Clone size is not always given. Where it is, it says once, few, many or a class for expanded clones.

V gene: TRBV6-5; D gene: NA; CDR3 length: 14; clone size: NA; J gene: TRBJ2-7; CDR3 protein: CASSYFGQSYEQYF; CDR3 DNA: TGTGCCAGCAGTTACTTTGGACAGTCCTACGAGCAGTACTTC
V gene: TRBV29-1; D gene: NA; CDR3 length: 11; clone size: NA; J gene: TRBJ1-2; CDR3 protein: CSVDAGEGYTF; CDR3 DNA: TGCAGCGTTGATGCAGGGGAGGGCTACACCTTC
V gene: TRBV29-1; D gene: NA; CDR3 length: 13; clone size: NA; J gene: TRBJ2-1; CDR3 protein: CSVVTSSYNEQFF; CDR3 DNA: TGCAGCGTTGTAACGTCGTCCTACAATGAGCAGTTCTTC
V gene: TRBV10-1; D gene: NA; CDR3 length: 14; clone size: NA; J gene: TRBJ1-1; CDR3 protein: CASSERRVNTEAFF; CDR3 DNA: TGCGCCAGCAGTGAACGGCGGGTGAACACTGAAGCTTTCTTT
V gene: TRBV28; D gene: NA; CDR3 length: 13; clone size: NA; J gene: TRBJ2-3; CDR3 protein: CASSLAGVDTQYF; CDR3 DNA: TGTGCCAGCAGTTTAGCAGGGGTAGATACGCAGTATTTT
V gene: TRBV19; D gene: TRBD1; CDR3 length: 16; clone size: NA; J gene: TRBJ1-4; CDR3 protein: CASRLGQGATNEKLFF; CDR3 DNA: TGTGCCAGTAGGTTAGGACAGGGAGCAACTAATGAAAAACTGTTTTTT
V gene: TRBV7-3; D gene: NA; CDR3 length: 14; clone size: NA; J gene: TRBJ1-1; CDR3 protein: CASSLDVYDTEAFF; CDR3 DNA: TGTGCCAGCAGCTTGGACGTGTATGACACTGAAGCTTTCTTT
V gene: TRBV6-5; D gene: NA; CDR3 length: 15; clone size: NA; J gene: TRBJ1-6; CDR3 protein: CASSRRTLDYSPLHF; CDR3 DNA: TGTGCCAGCAGTCGTCGGACCTTGGATTATTCACCCCTCCACTTT
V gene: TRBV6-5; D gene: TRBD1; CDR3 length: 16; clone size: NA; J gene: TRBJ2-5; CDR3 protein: CASSYRTQGAYETQYF; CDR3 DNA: TGTGCCAGCAGTTACCGCACTCAGGGGGCGTATGAGACCCAGTACTTC
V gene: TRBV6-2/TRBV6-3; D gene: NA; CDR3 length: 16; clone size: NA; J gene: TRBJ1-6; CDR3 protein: CASSYGGSSYNSPLHF; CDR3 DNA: TGTGCCAGCAGTTACGGCGGGAGCTCCTATAATTCACCCCTCCACTTT
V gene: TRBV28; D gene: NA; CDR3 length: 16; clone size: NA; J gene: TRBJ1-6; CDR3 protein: CASSFGIGQSNSPLHF; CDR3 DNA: TGTGCCAGCAGTTTTGGGATCGGACAGTCCAATTCACCCCTCCACTTT
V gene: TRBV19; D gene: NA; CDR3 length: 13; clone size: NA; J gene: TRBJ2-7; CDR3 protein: CASGTSSSYEQYF; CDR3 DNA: TGTGCCAGCGGGACCTCCAGCTCCTACGAGCAGTACTTC
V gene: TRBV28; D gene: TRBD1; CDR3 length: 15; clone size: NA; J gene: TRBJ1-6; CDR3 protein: CASSFRGPYNSPLHF; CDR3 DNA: TGTGCCAGCAGCTTCAGGGGGCCTTATAATTCACCCCTCCACTTT
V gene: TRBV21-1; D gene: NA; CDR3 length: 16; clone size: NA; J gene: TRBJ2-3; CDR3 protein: CASSKREGRRTDTQYF; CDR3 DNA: TGTGCCAGCAGCAAACGAGAGGGACGGAGAACAGATACGCAGTATTTT
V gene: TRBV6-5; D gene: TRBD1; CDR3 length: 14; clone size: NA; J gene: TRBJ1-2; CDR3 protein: CASSWDRVRDGYTF; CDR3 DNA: TGTGCCAGCAGTTGGGACAGGGTGAGGGATGGCTACACCTTC
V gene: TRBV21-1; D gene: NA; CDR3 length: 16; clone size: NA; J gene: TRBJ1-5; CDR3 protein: CASIRTGELWSQPQHF; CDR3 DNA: TGTGCCAGCATAAGGACAGGGGAATTATGGAGTCAGCCCCAGCATTTT
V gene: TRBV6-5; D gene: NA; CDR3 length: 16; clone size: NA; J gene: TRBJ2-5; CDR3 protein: CASSYSEARYQETQYF; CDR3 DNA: TGTGCCAGCAGTTACTCCGAAGCAAGGTACCAAGAGACCCAGTACTTC
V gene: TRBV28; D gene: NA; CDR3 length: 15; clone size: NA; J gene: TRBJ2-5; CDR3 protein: CASRPSGMSGETQYF; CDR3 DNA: TGTGCCAGCCGTCCTTCAGGGATGTCCGGAGAGACCCAGTACTTC
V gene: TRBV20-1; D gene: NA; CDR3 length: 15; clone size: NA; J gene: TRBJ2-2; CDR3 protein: CSASPRGLGTGELFF; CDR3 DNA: TGCAGTGCTAGTCCGAGGGGATTGGGCACCGGGGAGCTGTTTTTT
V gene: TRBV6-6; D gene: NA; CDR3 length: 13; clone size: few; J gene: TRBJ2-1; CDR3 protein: CASSYSLVNEQFF; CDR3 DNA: TGTGCCAGCAGTTACTCGCTAGTCAATGAGCAGTTCTTC
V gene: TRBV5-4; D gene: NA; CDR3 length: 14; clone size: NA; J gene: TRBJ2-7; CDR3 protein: CASSSGTMAHEQYF; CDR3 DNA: TGTGCCAGCAGCTCCGGGACGATGGCCCACGAGCAGTACTTC
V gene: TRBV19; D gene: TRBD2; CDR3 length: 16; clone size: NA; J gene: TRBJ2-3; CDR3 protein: CASSSQAGGQSDTQYF; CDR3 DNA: TGTGCCAGTAGTTCCCAAGCGGGGGGGCAGTCAGATACGCAGTATTTT
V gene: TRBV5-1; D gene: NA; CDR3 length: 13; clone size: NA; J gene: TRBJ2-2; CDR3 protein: CASSRGGAGELFF; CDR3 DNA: TGCGCCAGCAGCAGGGGGGGCGCCGGGGAGCTGTTTTTT
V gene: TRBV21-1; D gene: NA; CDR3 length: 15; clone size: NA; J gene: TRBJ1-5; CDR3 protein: CASSKQGWTPQPQHF; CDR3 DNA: TGTGCCAGCAGCAAGCAGGGCTGGACTCCTCAGCCCCAGCATTTT
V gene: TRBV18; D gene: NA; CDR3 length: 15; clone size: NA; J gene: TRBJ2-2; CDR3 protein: CASSLTRGNTGELFF; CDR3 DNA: TGTGCCAGCTCACTGACCAGGGGTAACACCGGGGAGCTGTTTTTT
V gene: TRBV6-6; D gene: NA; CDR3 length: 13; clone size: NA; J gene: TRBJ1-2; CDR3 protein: CASSQDSGYGYTF; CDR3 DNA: TGTGCCAGCAGTCAGGACAGCGGCTATGGCTACACCTTC
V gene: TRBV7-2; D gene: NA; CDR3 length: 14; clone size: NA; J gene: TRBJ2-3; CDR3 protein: CASSPSGFTDTQYF; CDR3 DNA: TGTGCCAGCAGCCCGAGTGGCTTCACAGATACGCAGTATTTT
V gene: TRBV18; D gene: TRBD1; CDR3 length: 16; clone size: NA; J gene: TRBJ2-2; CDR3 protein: CASSPSGQGLTGELFF; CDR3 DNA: TGTGCCAGCTCACCATCGGGACAGGGCTTAACCGGGGAGCTGTTTTTT
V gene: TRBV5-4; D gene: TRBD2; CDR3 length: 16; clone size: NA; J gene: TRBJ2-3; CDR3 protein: CASSLRLAGGSDTQYF; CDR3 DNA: TGTGCCAGCAGCCTGAGACTAGCGGGGGGGTCCGATACGCAGTATTTT
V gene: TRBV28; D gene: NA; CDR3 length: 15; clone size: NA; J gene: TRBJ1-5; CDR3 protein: CASSLTAGGRQPQHF; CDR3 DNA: TGTGCCAGCAGTTTAACGGCAGGTGGTAGACAGCCCCAGCATTTT
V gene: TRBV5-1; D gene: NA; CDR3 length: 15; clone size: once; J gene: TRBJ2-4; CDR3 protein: CASSLIGSSVNIQYF; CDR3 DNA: TGCGCCAGCAGCTTGATTGGTTCTAGCGTTAACATTCAGTACTTC
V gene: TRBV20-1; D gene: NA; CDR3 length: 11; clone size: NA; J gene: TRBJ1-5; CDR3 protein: CSARDQWTESF; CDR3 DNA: TGCAGTGCTAGAGATCAATGGACAGAGTCTTTT
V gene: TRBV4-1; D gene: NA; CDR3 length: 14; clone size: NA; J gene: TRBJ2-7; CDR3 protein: CASSHLLTAYEQYF; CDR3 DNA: TGCGCCAGCAGCCACCTACTTACAGCCTACGAGCAGTACTTC
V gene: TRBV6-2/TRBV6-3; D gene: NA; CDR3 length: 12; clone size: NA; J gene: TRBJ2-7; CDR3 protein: CASSSRTYEQYF; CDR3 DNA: TGTGCCAGCAGTTCCCGGACCTACGAGCAGTACTTC
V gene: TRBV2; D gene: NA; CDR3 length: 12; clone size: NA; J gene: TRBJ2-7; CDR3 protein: CASRGWGHEQYF; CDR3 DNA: TGTGCCAGTAGAGGGTGGGGACACGAGCAGTACTTC
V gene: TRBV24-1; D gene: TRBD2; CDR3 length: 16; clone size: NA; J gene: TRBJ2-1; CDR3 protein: CATSDRTSGGYNEQFF; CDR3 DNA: TGTGCCACCAGTGACCGGACTAGCGGGGGATACAATGAGCAGTTCTTC
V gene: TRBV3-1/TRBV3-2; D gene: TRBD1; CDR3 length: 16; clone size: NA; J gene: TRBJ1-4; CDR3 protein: CASSPIGTGRQEKLFF; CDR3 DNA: TGTGCCAGCAGCCCGATTGGGACAGGGCGTCAAGAAAAACTGTTTTTT
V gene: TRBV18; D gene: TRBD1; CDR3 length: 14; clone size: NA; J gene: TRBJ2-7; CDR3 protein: CASSPTGTGFEQYF; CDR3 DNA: TGTGCCAGCTCACCCACCGGGACAGGATTCGAGCAGTACTTC
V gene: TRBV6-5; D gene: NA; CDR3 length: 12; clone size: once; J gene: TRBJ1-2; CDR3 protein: CASRSPGYGYTF; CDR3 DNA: TGTGCCAGCCGTTCTCCTGGTTATGGCTACACCTTC
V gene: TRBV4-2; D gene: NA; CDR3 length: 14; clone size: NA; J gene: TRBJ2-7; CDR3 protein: CASSRGLAPLEQYF; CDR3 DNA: TGTGCCAGCAGCCGGGGGCTAGCTCCCCTCGAGCAGTACTTC
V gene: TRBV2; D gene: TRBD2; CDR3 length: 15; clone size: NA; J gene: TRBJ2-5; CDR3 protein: CASSELAGGQETQYF; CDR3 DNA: TGTGCCAGCAGTGAGCTAGCGGGGGGGCAAGAGACCCAGTACTTC
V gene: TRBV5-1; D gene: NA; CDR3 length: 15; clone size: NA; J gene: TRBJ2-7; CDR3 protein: CASSSITGSSYEQYF; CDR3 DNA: TGCGCCAGCAGCAGTATCACAGGTTCCTCCTACGAGCAGTACTTC
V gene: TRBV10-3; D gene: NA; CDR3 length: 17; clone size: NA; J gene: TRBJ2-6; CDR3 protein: CAISDPDYDSGANVLTF; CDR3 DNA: TGTGCCATCAGTGACCCGGACTATGACTCTGGGGCCAACGTCCTGACTTTC
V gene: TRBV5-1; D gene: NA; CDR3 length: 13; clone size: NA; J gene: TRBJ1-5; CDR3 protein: CASSVDRHQPQHF; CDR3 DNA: TGCGCCAGCAGCGTTGATCGACATCAGCCCCAGCATTTT
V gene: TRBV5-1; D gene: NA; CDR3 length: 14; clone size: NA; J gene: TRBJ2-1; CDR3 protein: CASSLRTGYNEQFF; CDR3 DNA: TGCGCCAGCAGCTTGCGCACAGGCTACAATGAGCAGTTCTTC
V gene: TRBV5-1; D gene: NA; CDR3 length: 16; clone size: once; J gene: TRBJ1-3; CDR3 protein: CASSRQGGSSGNTIYF; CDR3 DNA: TGCGCCAGCAGCAGGCAAGGCGGTAGCTCTGGAAACACCATATATTTT
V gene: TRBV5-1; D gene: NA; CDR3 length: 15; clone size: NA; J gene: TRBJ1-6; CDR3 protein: CASSLEGPQAGALHF; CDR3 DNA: TGCGCCAGCAGCTTGGAGGGACCCCAAGCAGGGGCCCTCCACTTT
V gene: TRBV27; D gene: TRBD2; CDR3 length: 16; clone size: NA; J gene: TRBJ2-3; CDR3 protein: CASSLVPAGGTDTQYF; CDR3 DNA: TGTGCCAGCAGTTTGGTCCCGGCGGGGGGGACAGATACGCAGTATTTT
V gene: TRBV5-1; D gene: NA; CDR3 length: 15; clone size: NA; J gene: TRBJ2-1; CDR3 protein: CASSRQIQGEDEQFF; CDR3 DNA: TGCGCCAGCAGCCGACAAATCCAGGGGGAGGATGAGCAGTTCTTC
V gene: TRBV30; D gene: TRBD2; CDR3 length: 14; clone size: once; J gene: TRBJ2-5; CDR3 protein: CAWRGGVTSETQYF; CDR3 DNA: TGTGCCTGGAGGGGGGGGGTAACCTCGGAGACCCAGTACTTC
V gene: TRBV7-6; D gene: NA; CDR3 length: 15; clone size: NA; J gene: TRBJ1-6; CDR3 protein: CASSLMAIGNSPLHF; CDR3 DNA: TGTGCCAGCAGCTTAATGGCCATTGGGAATTCACCCCTCCACTTT
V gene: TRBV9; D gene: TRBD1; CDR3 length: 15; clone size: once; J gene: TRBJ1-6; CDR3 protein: CASSAGTAINSPLHF; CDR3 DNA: TGTGCCAGCAGCGCCGGGACAGCTATAAATTCACCCCTCCACTTT
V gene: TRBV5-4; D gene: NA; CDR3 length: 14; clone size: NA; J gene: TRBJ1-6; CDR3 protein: CASSAQLGNSPLHF; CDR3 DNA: TGTGCCAGCAGCGCCCAACTGGGTAATTCACCCCTCCACTTT
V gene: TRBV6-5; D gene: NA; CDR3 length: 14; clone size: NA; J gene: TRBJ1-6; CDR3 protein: CASRTNERSNPLHF; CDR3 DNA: TGTGCCAGCCGAACTAACGAGAGGTCGAATCCCCTCCACTTT
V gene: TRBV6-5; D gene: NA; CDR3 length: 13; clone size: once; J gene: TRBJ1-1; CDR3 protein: CASSYSGGTEAFF; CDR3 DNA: TGTGCCAGCAGTTACTCCGGGGGCACTGAAGCTTTCTTT
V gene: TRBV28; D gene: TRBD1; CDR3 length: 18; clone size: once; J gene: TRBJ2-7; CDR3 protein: CASSLTSTGAFRNYEQYF; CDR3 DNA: TGTGCCAGCAGTTTAACGTCGACAGGGGCCTTTAGGAACTACGAGCAGTACTTC
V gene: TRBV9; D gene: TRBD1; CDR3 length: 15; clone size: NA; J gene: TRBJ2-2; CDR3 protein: CASSVLGRGTGELFF; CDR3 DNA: TGTGCCAGCAGCGTTCTTGGCAGGGGGACCGGGGAGCTGTTTTTT
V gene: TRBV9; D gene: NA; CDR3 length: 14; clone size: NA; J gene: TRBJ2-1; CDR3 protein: CASSVGDLYNEQFF; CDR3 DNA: TGTGCCAGCAGCGTAGGGGACCTCTACAATGAGCAGTTCTTC
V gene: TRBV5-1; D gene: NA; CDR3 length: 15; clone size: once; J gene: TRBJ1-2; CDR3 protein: CASSPQAGQNYGYTF; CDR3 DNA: TGCGCCAGCAGCCCCCAGGCGGGGCAAAACTATGGCTACACCTTC